The 27 T cell receptor beta chains below all came from one sample that was sequenced in a study of cytomegalovirus exposure and HLA in healthy donors (dated by TCRdb to the late 2010s). Preparation of the library involved the immunoSEQ multiplex PCR assay. The multiplex PCR relied on a mix of 60 forward primers for TCR Vbeta segments and 13 reverse primers for TCR Jbeta segments. TCRdb took this table from immuneACCESS and kept in-frame rearrangements with V and J called. Such tables lack part of the clones; where checked against another copy, unresolved V genes explain under half of the gap, and the rest is unexplained. The sample includes some 50,000 clones, with 72% observed a single time. The ten largest account for approximately 20% of the sample. Sequencing was done on a sample of PBMCs. These receptors all come from a woman in her forties or fifties in good health and CMV-seropositive.

V usage is TRBV9 and J usage is TRBJ2-7; 7 bases are a match to TRBD1. The CDR3 contains 15 residues. CDR1 and CDR2 from the germline V gene are SGDLS and YYNGEE. Trimming took 0 bases from V and 4 from J; bases not matched to a gene: 7. For the CDR3, the DNA is TGTGCCAGCAGCGTAGGCAGGGGGAGTACGTACGAGCAGTACTTC. Encoded protein: CASSVGRGSTYEQYF.

CDR3 DNA sequence: TGTGCCAGCAGCTTAGGGGGACAGGGAAACACTGAAGCTTTCTTT. Protein sequence: CASSLGGQGNTEAFF. The chain recombines TRBV7-3 with TRBJ1-1, with 9 positions matching TRBD1. V dropped 2 bases and J dropped 2; count of bases not matched to a gene: 3. The CDR3 contains 15 residues. The V gene's germline CDR1 is SGHTA and CDR2 FQGTGA.

This clone was detected a few times. The chain combines TRBV2 with TRBJ1-1, with D maybe TRBD1 (5 bases). The germline V gene has CDR1 SNHLY and CDR2 FYNNEI. V lost 0 bases to trimming and J lost 8 bases, with 16 bases between them. This CDR3 has 15 residues. CDR3 residues: CASSEAAGMGGEAFF. The CDR3 DNA reads TGTGCCAGCAGTGAAGCGGCAGGAATGGGGGGAGAAGCTTTCTTT.

The rearrangement joins TRBV7-9 to TRBJ1-2, with D possibly TRBD1 on 6 matching bases. The CDR3 totals 16 residues. Per the germline V gene, CDR1 is SEHNR and CDR2 is FQNEAQ (reference sequence). The V gene lost 6 bases and the J gene lost 1 base, with 18 bases spanning the gap. CDR3 sequence reads: CASSGGTGSGNYGYTF. In DNA, the CDR3 is TGTGCCAGCAGTGGGGGCACAGGGTCGGGTAACTATGGCTACACCTTC.

The chain combines TRBV7-8 with TRBJ2-1, with D possibly being TRBD1 (5 bases). The CDR3 runs to 15 residues. Trimming left V 1 base short and J 8 bases short, with 15 bases between. CDR1 and CDR2 (germline): SGHVS, FQNEAQ. The DNA for the CDR3 is TGTGCCAGCAGCTTAGTTGACAGCCAAGTCTATGAGCAGTTCTTC. Its protein product is CASSLVDSQVYEQFF.

This chain links TRBV18 with TRBJ1-2; D is possibly TRBD1 (5 bases). The ends were cut back, 6 bases at V and 2 bases at J, with 16 bases in the middle. The germline gives CDR1 KGHSH, CDR2 LQKENI. This CDR3 region has 15 residues. CDR3 residues: CASSPAGVVNYGYTF. CDR3 nucleotides: TGTGCCAGCTCCCCCGCGGGGGTTGTGAACTATGGCTACACCTTC.

This sequence joins TRBV4-3 and TRBJ2-7; weak D call: TRBD2 (6 bases). The CDR3 sequence is 18 residues long. Germline V gene lookup returns CDR1 LGHNA and CDR2 YSLEER. Trimming took off 0 bases at V and 4 bases at J, with 22 bases between the two ends. This chain's CDR3 is CASSQEGGGRIIPYEQYF. DNA of the CDR3: TGCGCCAGCAGCCAAGAGGGAGGAGGCAGGATTATTCCGTACGAGCAGTACTTC.

The chain has TRBV19 and TRBJ2-2, with TRBD2 identical over 11 bases. Germline CDR1 and CDR2: LNHDA and SQIVND (reference sequence). The junction had 2 bases not matched to a gene; V was cut back by 4 bases and J by 4 bases. The CDR3 sequence is 15 residues long. CDR3 DNA sequence: TGTGCCAGTAGTACTCTAGCGGGAGGCACCGGGGAGCTGTTTTTT. It codes for CASSTLAGGTGELFF.

V is TRBV7-2 and J is TRBJ2-5, with TRBD2 matching over 8 bases. This CDR3 comprises 14 residues. CDR1 is SGHTA, CDR2 FQGNSA, per germline. Unmatched junction bases numbered 5, after V lost 5 bases and J lost 3 bases. The CDR3 DNA sequence: TGTGCCAGCAGCCCGAGCGGGGGCAAAGAGACCCAGTACTTC. Its translation is CASSPSGGKETQYF.

CDR3 DNA: TGTGCCAGCAGTATTCAGGGGGGCAGGCCCTTTTACGAGCAGTACTTC. It is translated as CASSIQGGRPFYEQYF. This chain joins TRBV21-1 and TRBJ2-7; the table's TRBD1 call for D was not verified on the DNA. TRBV21-1 corresponds to a pseudogene. This CDR3 comprises 16 residues.

This chain's CDR3 is CASSFSSGGETQYF. The CDR3 coding sequence is TGTGCCAGCAGCTTCTCTAGCGGGGGAGAGACCCAGTACTTC. This chain connects TRBV7-2 to TRBJ2-5, with 10 bases aligning to TRBD2. The V gene's germline CDR1 is SGHTA and CDR2 FQGNSA. This CDR3 is built from 14 residues. V gave up 3 bases and J gave up 4 bases; unmatched junction bases: 2. The whole variable domain, remainder taken from reference TRBV7-2 and TRBJ2-5, is GAGVSQSPSNKVTEKGKDVELRCDPISGHTALYWYRQSLGQGLEFLIYFQGNSAPDKSGLPSDRFSAERTGGSVSTLTIQRTQQEDSAVYLCASSFSSGGETQYFGPGTRLLVL.

This clone was recorded only once. The chain couples TRBV2 to TRBJ2-1; 12 positions match TRBD2. The CDR3 is made up of 15 amino acids. V gave up 11 bases and J gave up 0 bases; unmatched junction bases: 5. In germline, CDR1 is SNHLY, CDR2 FYNNEI. This CDR3 reads CAGLAGSASYNEQFF. CDR3 DNA sequence: TGTGCCGGACTAGCGGGATCGGCCTCCTACAATGAGCAGTTCTTC.

The rearrangement uses TRBV30 and TRBJ1-5; a weak D match, TRBD1 (5 bases). Trimming took off 3 bases at V and 7 bases at J, with 19 bases between the two ends. The CDR3 runs to 15 residues. Germline lookup yields CDR1 GTSNPN and CDR2 SVGIG (reference sequence). The CDR3 DNA reads as TGTGCCTGGAGCCACGCCGGAGGGGTCCGGCAGCCCCAGCATTTT. It yields the protein CAWSHAGGVRQPQHF.

The chain joins TRBV5-8 to TRBJ2-7, with D maybe TRBD2 (6 bases). Germline V gene lookup returns CDR1 SGHTS and CDR2 YDEGEE. The V end lost 7 bases, the J end lost 5 bases, and 19 bases lay between the germline ends. CDR3 length equals 14 residues. CDR3 protein: CASGPGDLPHEQYF. For the CDR3, the DNA is TGTGCCAGCGGACCCGGGGACTTACCTCACGAGCAGTACTTC. The entire variable domain, with the rest obtained from reference TRBV5-8 and TRBJ2-7, is as follows: EAGVTQSPTHLIKTRGQQATLRCSPISGHTSVYWYQQALGLGLQFLLWYDEGEERNRGNFPPRFSGRQFPNYSSELNVNALELEDSALYLCASGPGDLPHEQYFGPGTRLTVT.

This clone has only a few counts. The chain carries TRBV5-1 and TRBJ2-2; the match to TRBD2 covers 15 bases. CDR1 is SGHRS, CDR2 YFSETQ, per germline. There are 17 residues in the CDR3. The V segment lost 4 bases and the J segment 4 bases; nucleotides outside the gene matches: 5. The CDR3 reads CASSVGLAGGSTGELFF. In DNA, the CDR3 is TGCGCCAGCAGCGTCGGACTAGCGGGAGGGAGCACCGGGGAGCTGTTTTTT. Full variable domain (outside the CDR3, taken from reference TRBV5-1 and TRBJ2-2): KAGVTQTPRYLIKTRGQQVTLSCSPISGHRSVSWYQQTPGQGLQFLFEYFSETQRNKGNFPGRFSGRQFSNSRSEMNVSTLELGDSALYLCASSVGLAGGSTGELFFGEGSRLTVL.

J is TRBJ2-1 and V is TRBV6-1; perhaps TRBD2 as D (6 bases). Germline values: CDR1 MNHNS, CDR2 SASEGT. The CDR3 loop spans 14 amino acids. V was trimmed by 1 base and J by 5 bases, leaving 9 bases between them. CDR3 loop: CASSEGGAHNEQFF. In DNA form, the CDR3 reads TGTGCCAGCAGTGAAGGCGGGGCCCACAATGAGCAGTTCTTC.

The chain uses TRBV28 and TRBJ2-7, with 11 nucleotides matching TRBD1. The CDR3 runs to 14 residues. The germline V gene encodes CDR1 MDHEN and CDR2 SYDVKM. The V and J ends lost 5 bases and 4 bases, in that order; junction bases with no gene match: 4. The CDR3: CASSSRDRGYEQYF. CDR3 nucleotides: TGTGCCAGCAGTAGCCGGGACAGGGGGTACGAGCAGTACTTC.

Of note for this clone: Other nucleotide sequences from this sample produce the same CDR3. The V call is TRBV19, the J call TRBJ1-2; 9 bases map to TRBD1. This CDR3 region has 14 residues. Germline V gene sequence: CDR1 LNHDA, CDR2 SQIVND (reference sequence). V shed 5 bases, J shed 2 bases, and the junction held 3 bases outside the gene matches. CDR3 coding DNA: TGTGCCAGTAGTCGGGACAGGGCGAACTATGGCTACACCTTC. Residues: CASSRDRANYGYTF.

J is TRBJ2-3 and V is TRBV7-3; a possible D gene is TRBD2 (5 bases). The ends were cut back, 6 bases at V and 3 bases at J, with 10 bases in the middle. Germline assignment: CDR1 SGHTA and CDR2 FQGTGA. The CDR3 is made up of 13 amino acids. The CDR3 DNA reads TGTGCCAGCAGGAGAGGGCGGACAGATACGCAGTATTTT. Protein: CASRRGRTDTQYF.

This clone was counted a few times. The genes are TRBV9 and TRBJ2-1, with 8 bases aligning to TRBD2. The CDR3 runs 14 residues. V lost 2 bases to trimming and J lost 6 bases; unmatched junction nucleotides: 4. Germline V CDR1 and CDR2: SGDLS, YYNGEE. CDR3 protein: CASSVAGGGNEQFF. The DNA for the CDR3 is TGTGCCAGCAGCGTTGCGGGGGGCGGCAATGAGCAGTTCTTC.

J is TRBJ1-4 and V is TRBV5-6, with D uncertain. The CDR3 has 14 residues. Germline CDR1 SGHDT, CDR2 YYEEEE. Trimming took off 3 bases at V and 5 bases at J, with 11 bases between the two ends. CDR3 amino acids: CASSSQARNEKLFF. For the CDR3, the DNA is TGTGCCAGCAGCTCTCAGGCCCGGAATGAAAAACTGTTTTTT.

This clone has only a few counts. Written as DNA, the CDR3 is TGTGCCAGTAGCATACCGGGACAGGGGAAAAACACCGGGGAGCTGTTTTTT. Translating gives CASSIPGQGKNTGELFF. The V gene is TRBV19, the J gene TRBJ2-2; 10 bases match TRBD1. The CDR3 length is 17 residues. Germline CDR1 and CDR2: LNHDA and SQIVND (reference sequence). V was clipped by 6 bases and J by 2 bases; unmatched bases: 9.

The chain has TRBV6-1 and TRBJ2-7, with a tentative D call TRBD1 (6 bases). CDR1 MNHNS and CDR2 SASEGT come from the germline V gene. CDR3 length equals 15 residues. The V and J ends lost 3 bases and 4 bases respectively, with 16 bases between them. The CDR3 protein is CASSEGHGVGYEQYF. The CDR3 coding sequence is TGTGCCAGCAGTGAGGGACACGGGGTTGGTTACGAGCAGTACTTC.

This chain uses TRBV20-1 with TRBJ1-1; tentatively, D is TRBD1 (5 bases). The CDR3 has 11 amino acids. The germline gives CDR1 DFQATT, CDR2 SNEGSKA (reference sequence). The V and J ends lost 3 bases and 8 bases respectively, with 10 bases between them. CDR3 sequence (DNA): TGCAGTGCTAGGGTGGGACTCGAAGCTTTCTTT. The encoded protein is CSARVGLEAFF.

The chain links TRBV7-9 to TRBJ1-2; 7 bases match TRBD1. This CDR3 region has 16 residues. The ends lost 1 base at V and 2 bases at J; junction bases unmatched: 7. Germline V gives CDR1 SEHNR, CDR2 FQNEAQ (reference sequence). CDR3 DNA sequence: TGTGCCAGCAGCTTAGGAGACAGGGTCAAAAACTATGGCTACACCTTC. It encodes CASSLGDRVKNYGYTF.

The CDR3 protein is CASSIGVGLAGTIRGEQFF. In DNA, the CDR3 is TGTGCCAGCAGTATAGGGGTAGGGCTAGCGGGGACTATAAGGGGGGAGCAGTTCTTC. The chain recombines TRBV28 with TRBJ2-1, with 9 nucleotides matching TRBD2. The CDR3 extends over 19 amino acids. The germline gives CDR1 MDHEN, CDR2 SYDVKM. Trimming cost V 5 bases and J 10 bases; bases outside gene matches: 24.

In DNA, the CDR3 is TGTGCCAGCAGCCCGGAGGTTAGCTCCTACAATGAGCAGTTCTTC. Translated, it gives CASSPEVSSYNEQFF. This chain connects TRBV4-2 to TRBJ2-1, with a tentative D call TRBD2 (5 bases). The V end lost 4 bases, the J end lost 0 bases, and 10 bases lay between the germline ends. Germline V gene data show CDR1 as LGHNA and CDR2 as YNFKEQ. The CDR3 loop spans 15 amino acids.